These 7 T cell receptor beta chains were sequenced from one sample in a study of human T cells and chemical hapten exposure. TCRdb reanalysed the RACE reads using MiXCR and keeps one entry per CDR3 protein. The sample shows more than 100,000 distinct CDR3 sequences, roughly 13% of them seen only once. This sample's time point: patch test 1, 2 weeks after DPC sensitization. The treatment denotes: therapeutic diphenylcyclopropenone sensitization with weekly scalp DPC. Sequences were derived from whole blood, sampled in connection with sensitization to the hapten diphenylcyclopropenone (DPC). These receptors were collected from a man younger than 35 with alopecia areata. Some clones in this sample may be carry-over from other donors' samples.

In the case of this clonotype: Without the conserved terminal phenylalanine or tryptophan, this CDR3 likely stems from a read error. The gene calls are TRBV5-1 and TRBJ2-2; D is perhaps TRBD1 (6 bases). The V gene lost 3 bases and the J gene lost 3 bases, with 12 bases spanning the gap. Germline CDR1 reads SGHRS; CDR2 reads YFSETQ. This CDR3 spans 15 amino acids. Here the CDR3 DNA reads TGCGCCAGCAGCTCCGGGACACTGTACACCGGGGAGCTGTTTATT. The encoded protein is CASSSGTLYTGELFI.

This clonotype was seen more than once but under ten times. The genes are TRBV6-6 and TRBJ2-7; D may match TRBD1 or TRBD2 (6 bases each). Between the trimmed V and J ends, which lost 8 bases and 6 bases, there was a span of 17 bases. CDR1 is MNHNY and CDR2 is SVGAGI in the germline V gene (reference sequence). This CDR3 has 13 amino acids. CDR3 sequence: CASGIGGPTEQYV. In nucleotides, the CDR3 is TGTGCCAGCGGAATCGGGGGCCCTACCGAGCAGTACGTC.

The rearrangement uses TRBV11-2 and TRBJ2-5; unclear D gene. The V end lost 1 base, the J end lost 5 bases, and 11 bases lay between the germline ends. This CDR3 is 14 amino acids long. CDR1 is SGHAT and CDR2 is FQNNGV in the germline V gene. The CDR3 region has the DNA TGTGCCAGCAGCTTAGCGGCCCGAAGGGAGACCCAGTACTTC. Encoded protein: CASSLAARRETQYF. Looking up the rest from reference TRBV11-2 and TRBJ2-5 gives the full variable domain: EAGVAQSPRYKIIEKRQSVAFWCNPISGHATLYWYQQILGQGPKLLIQFQNNGVVDDSQLPKDRFSAERLKGVDSTLKIQPAKLEDSAVYLCASSLAARRETQYFGPGTRLLVL.

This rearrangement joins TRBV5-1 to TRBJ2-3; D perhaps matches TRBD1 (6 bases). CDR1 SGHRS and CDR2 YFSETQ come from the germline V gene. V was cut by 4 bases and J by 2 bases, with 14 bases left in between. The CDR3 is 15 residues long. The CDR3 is CASSVGTPATDTQYF. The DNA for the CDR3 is TGCGCCAGCAGCGTCGGGACACCCGCCACAGATACGCAGTATTTT.

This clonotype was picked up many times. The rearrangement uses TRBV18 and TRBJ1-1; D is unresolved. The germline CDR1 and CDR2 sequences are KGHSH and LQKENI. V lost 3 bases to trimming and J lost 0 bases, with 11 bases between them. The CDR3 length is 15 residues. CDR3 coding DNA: TGTGCCAGCTCACCCCTTGAGGGTATGAACACTGAAGCTTTCTTT. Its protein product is CASSPLEGMNTEAFF.

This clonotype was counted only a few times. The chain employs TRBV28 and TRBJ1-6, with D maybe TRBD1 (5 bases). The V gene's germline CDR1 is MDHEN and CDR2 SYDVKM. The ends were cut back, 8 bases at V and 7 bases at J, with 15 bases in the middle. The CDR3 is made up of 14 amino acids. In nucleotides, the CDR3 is TGTGCCAGCCGAGGGGATTCTGGGAATTCACCCCTCCACTTT. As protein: CASRGDSGNSPLHF.

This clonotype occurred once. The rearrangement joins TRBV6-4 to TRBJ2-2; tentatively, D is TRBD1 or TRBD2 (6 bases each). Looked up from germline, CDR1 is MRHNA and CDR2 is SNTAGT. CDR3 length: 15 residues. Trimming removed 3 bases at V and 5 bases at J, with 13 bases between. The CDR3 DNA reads TGTGCCAGCAGTGAAGGGGGGCATGAGACCGGGGAGCTGTTTTTT. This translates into CASSEGGHETGELFF.